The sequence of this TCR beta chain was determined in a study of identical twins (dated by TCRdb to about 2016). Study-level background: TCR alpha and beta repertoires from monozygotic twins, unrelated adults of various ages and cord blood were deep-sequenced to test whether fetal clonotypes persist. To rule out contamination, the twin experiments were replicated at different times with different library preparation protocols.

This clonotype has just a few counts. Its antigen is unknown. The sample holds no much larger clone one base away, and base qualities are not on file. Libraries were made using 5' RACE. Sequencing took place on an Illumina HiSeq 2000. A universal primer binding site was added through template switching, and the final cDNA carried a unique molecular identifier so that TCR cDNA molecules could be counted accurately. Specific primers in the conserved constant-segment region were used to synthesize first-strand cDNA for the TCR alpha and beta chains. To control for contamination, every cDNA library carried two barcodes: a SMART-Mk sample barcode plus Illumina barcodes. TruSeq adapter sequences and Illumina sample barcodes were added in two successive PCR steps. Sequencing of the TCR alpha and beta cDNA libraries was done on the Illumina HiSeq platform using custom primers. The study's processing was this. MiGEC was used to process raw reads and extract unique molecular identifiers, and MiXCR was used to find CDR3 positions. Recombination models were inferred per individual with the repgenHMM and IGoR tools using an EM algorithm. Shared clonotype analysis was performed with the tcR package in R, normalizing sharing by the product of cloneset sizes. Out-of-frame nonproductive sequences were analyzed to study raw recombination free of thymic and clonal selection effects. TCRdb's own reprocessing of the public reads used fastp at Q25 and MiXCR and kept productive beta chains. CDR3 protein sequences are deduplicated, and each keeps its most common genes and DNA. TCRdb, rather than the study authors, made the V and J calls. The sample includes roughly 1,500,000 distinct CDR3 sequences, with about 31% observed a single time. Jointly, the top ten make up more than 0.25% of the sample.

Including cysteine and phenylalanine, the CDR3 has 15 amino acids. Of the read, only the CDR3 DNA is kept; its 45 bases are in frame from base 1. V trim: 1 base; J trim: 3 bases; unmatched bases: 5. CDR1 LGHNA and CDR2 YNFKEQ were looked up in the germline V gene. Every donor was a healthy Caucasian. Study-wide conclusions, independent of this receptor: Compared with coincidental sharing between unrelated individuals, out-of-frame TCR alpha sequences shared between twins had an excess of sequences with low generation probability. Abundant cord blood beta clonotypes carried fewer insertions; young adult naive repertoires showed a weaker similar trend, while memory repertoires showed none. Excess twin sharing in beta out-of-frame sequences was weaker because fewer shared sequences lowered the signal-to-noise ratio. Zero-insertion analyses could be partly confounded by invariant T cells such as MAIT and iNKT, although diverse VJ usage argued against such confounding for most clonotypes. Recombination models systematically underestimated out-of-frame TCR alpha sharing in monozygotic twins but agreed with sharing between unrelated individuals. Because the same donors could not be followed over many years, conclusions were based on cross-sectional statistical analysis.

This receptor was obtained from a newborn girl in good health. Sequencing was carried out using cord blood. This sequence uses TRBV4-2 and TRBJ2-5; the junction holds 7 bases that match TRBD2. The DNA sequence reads TGTGCCAGCAGCCAAGTCACTAGCGAAAAAGAGACCCAGTACTTC. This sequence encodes CASSQVTSEKETQYF.